The sequence of this TCR beta chain was determined in a study of cytomegalovirus exposure and HLA in healthy donors. Study-level results: TCR beta chain V- and J-gene trimming was linked, in a later analysis, to a missense variant in DCLRE1C. Upon later analysis, TCR association rates were observed to vary by HLA locus, being highest for DRB1 and lowest for HLA-C.

The PCR employed 60 Vbeta primers together with 13 Jbeta primers. Using immunoSEQ multiplex PCR, the repertoire was profiled, and TCRdb retains in-frame clones only, with some absent. This table has about 120,000 clones, 70% to 80% appearing once. The CDR3 contains 17 residues. Germline V gene lookup returns CDR1 SGDLS and CDR2 YYNGEE. V lost 0 bases to trimming and J lost 5 bases; unmatched junction nucleotides: 11. About this clone itself: Its antigen is as yet unknown.

V gene TRBV9 combines with J gene TRBJ2-5; 9 nucleotides match TRBD2. The sequencing sample was made of PBMCs. The TCR sequence derives from a woman aged 40-49 years in good health and CMV-seropositive. The CDR3: CASSVEGSGGNRETQYF. The CDR3 DNA reads TGTGCCAGCAGCGTAGAGGGTAGCGGGGGAAATAGGGAGACCCAGTACTTC.